The T cell receptor beta chain described here comes from a study of T cell changes during pregnancy in multiple sclerosis. CDR3 size: 16 residues. Germline V gives CDR1 SGHRS, CDR2 YFSETQ. Profiled with immunoSEQ multiplex PCR; TCRdb holds only in-frame clones, not every one. The data contain more than 55,000 clones, 94% of them seen just once; the ten biggest clones take up less than 4%. This TCR was recovered from a female donor with multiple sclerosis, enrolled in a pregnancy study. The sample consisted of CD8+ T cells from peripheral blood mononuclear cells, taken in the third trimester of pregnancy. The chain links TRBV5-1 to TRBJ2-5; TRBD1 is a possible D gene (6 bases). Near its end, the DNA agrees better with TRBJ2-7, so the J call may be wrong. CDR3 DNA: TGCGCCAGCAGCCCGTCTTGGGACACTACCTCCTACGAGCAGTACTTC. It encodes CASSPSWDTTSYEQYF.